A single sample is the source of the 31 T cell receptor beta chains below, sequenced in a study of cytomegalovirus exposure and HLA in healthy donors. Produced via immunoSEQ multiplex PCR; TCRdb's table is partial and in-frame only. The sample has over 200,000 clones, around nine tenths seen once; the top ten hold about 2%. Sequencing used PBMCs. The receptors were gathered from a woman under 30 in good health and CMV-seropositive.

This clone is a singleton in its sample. The CDR3 here is CASSPKETQYF. CDR3 in DNA: TGTGCCAGCAGTCCTAAAGAGACCCAGTACTTC. The chain has TRBV2 and TRBJ2-5, with D hard to call. The ends were cut back, 5 bases at V and 3 bases at J, with 4 bases in the middle. Germline V gene sequence: CDR1 SNHLY, CDR2 FYNNEI. This CDR3 is built from 11 residues.

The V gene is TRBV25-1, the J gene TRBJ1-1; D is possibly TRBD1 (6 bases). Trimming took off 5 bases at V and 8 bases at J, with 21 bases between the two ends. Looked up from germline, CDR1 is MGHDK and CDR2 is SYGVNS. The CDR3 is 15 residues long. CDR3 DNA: TGTGCCAGCAGTAGACCCACAGGGTCTCGTTCGGAAGCTTTCTTT. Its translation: CASSRPTGSRSEAFF.

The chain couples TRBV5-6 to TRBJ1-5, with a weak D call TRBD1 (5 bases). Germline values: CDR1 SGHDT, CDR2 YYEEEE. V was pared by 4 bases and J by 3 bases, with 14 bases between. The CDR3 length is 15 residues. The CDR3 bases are TGTGCCAGCAGCGGAGGGGACGGCCTCAATCAGCCCCAGCATTTT. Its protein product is CASSGGDGLNQPQHF.

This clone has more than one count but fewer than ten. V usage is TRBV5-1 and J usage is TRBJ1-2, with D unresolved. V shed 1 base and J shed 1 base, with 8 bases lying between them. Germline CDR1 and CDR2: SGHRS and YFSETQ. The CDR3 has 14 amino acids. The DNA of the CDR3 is TGCGCCAGCAGCTTGACCGGAGATAACTATGGCTACACCTTC. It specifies CASSLTGDNYGYTF.

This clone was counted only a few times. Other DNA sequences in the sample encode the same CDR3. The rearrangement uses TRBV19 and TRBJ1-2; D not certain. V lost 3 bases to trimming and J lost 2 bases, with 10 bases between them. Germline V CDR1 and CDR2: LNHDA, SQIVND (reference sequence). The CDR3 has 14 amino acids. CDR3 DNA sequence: TGTGCCAGTAGTATGTTGGGAGCGAACTATGGCTACACCTTC. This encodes CASSMLGANYGYTF.

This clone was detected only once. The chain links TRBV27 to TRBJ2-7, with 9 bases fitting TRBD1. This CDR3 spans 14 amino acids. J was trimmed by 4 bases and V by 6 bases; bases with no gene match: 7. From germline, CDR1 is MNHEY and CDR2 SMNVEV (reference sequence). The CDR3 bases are TGTGCCAGCAGCCCGGGACAGGGTGTGTACGAGCAGTACTTC. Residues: CASSPGQGVYEQYF.

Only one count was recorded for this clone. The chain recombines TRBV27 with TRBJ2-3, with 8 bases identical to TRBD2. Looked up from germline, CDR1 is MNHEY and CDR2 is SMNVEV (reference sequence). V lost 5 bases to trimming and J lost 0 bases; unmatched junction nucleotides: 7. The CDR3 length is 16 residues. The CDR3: CASSPWASGSTDTQYF. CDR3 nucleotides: TGTGCCAGCAGTCCATGGGCTAGCGGGAGCACAGATACGCAGTATTTT.

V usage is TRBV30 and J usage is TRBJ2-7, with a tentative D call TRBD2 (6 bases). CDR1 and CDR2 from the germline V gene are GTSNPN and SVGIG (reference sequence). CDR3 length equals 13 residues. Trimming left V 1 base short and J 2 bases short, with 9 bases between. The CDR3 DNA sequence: TGTGCCTGGAGTGCGGGACTCACCTACGAGCAGTACTTC. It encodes CAWSAGLTYEQYF.

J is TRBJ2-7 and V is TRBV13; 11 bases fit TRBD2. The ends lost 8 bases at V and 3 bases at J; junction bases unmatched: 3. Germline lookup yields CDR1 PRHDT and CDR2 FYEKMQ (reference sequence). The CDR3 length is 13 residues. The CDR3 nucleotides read TGTGCCAGCGGTAGCGGGAGGGTCTACGAGCAGTACTTC. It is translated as CASGSGRVYEQYF.

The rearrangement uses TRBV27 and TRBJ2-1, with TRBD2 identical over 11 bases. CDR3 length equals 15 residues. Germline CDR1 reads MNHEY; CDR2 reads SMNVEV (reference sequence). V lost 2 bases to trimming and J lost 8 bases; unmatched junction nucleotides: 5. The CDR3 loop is CASSLRLAGRYEQFF. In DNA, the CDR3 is TGTGCCAGCAGTTTACGACTAGCGGGAAGGTATGAGCAGTTCTTC.

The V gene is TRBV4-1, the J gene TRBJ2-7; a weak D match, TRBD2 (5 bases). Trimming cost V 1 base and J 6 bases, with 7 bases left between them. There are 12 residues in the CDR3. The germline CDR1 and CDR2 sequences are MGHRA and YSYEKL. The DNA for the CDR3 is TGCGCCAGCAGCCAAGGGCTAGCCGAGCAGTACTTC. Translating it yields CASSQGLAEQYF.

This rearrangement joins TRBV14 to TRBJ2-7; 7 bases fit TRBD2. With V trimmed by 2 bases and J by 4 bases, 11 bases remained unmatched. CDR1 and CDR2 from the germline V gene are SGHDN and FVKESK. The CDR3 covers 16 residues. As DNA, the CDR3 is TGTGCCAGCAGCCAACTTTCGGGACCGGGGGGTTACGAGCAGTACTTC. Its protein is CASSQLSGPGGYEQYF.

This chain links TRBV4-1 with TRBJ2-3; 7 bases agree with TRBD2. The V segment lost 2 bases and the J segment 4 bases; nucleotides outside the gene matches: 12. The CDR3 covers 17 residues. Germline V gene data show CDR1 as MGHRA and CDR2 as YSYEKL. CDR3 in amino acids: CASSQIRWREMADTQYF. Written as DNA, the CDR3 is TGCGCCAGCAGCCAAATCAGGTGGCGGGAGATGGCAGATACGCAGTATTTT.

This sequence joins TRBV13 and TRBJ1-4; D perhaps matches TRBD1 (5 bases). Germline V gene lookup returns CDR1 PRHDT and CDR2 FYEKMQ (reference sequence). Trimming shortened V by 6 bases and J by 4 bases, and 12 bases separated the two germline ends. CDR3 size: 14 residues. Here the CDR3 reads CASSSGTGNEKLFF. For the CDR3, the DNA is TGTGCCAGCAGTTCCGGGACTGGTAATGAAAAACTGTTTTTT.

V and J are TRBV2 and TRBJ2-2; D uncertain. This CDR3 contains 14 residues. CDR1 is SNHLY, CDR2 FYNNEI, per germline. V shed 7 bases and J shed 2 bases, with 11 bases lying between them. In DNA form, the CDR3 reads TGTGCCAGCAACTTATTAGTAAACACCGGGGAGCTGTTTTTT. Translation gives CASNLLVNTGELFF.

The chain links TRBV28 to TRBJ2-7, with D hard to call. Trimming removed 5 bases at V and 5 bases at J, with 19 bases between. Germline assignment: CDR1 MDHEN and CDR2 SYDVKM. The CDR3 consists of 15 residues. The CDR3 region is CASSPSSGILDEQYF. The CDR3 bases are TGTGCCAGCAGTCCCTCTTCAGGTATTCTCGACGAGCAGTACTTC.

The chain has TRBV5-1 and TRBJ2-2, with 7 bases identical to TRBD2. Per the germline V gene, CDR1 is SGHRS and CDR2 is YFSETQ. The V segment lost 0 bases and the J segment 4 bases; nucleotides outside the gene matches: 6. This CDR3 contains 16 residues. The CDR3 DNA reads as TGCGCCAGCAGCTTGGCTGCGGGGAGGGGCACCGGGGAGCTGTTTTTT. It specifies CASSLAAGRGTGELFF. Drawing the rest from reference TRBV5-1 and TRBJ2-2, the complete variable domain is KAGVTQTPRYLIKTRGQQVTLSCSPISGHRSVSWYQQTPGQGLQFLFEYFSETQRNKGNFPGRFSGRQFSNSRSEMNVSTLELGDSALYLCASSLAAGRGTGELFFGEGSRLTVL.

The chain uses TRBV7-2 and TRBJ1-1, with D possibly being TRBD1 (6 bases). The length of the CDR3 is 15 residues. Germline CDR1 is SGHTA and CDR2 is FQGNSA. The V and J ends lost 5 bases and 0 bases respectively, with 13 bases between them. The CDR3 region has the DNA TGTGCCAGCAGCACCCAGACAGGACTGAACACTGAAGCTTTCTTT. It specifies CASSTQTGLNTEAFF.

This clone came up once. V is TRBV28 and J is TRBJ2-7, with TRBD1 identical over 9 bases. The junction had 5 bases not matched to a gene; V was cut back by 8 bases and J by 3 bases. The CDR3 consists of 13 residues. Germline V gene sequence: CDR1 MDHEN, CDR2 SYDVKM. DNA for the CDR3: TGTGCCAGCGGGACAGGGCCCCGCTACGAGCAGTACTTC. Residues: CASGTGPRYEQYF. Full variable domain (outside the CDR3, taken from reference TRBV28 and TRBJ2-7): DVKVTQSSRYLVKRTGEKVFLECVQDMDHENMFWYRQDPGLGLRLIYFSYDVKMKEKGDIPEGYSVSREKKERFSLILESASTNQTSMYLCASGTGPRYEQYFGPGTRLTVT.

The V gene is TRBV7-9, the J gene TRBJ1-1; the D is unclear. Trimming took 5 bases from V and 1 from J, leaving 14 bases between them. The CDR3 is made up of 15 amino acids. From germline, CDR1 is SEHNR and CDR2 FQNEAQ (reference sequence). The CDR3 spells CASSRGVGKNTEAFF. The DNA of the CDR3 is TGTGCCAGCAGCCGGGGTGTGGGAAAGAACACTGAAGCTTTCTTT.

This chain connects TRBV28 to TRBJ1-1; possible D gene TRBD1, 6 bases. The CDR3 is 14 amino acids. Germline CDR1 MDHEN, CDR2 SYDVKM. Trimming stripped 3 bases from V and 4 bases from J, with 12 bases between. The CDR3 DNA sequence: TGTGCCAGCAGTTTGACAGGTCTGGGCACTGAAGCTTTCTTT. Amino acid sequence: CASSLTGLGTEAFF. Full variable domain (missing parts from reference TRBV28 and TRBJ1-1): DVKVTQSSRYLVKRTGEKVFLECVQDMDHENMFWYRQDPGLGLRLIYFSYDVKMKEKGDIPEGYSVSREKKERFSLILESASTNQTSMYLCASSLTGLGTEAFFGQGTRLTVV.

The CDR3 DNA is TGCGCCAGCAGTGAGTCTCTGGACAGCCTCGATGAGCAGTTCTTC. Protein sequence: CASSESLDSLDEQFF. This chain uses TRBV10-1 with TRBJ2-1; a weak D match, TRBD1 (6 bases). V was trimmed by 0 bases and J by 8 bases, leaving 14 bases between them. The CDR3 sequence is 15 residues long. Germline CDR1 reads WNHNN; CDR2 reads SYGVQD (reference sequence).

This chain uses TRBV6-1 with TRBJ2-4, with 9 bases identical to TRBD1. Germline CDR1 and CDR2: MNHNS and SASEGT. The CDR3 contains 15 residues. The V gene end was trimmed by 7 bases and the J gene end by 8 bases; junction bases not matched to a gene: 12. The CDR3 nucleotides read TGTGCCAGCACCATATGGGGGACAGGGATAGACATTCAGTACTTC. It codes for CASTIWGTGIDIQYF.

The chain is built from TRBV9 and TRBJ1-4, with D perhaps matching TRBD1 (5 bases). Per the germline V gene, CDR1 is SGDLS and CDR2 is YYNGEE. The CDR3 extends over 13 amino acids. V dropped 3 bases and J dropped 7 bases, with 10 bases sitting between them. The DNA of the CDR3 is TGTGCCAGCAGCGGGACACTAACTGAAAAACTGTTTTTT. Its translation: CASSGTLTEKLFF. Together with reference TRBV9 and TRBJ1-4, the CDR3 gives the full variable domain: DSGVTQTPKHLITATGQRVTLRCSPRSGDLSVYWYQQSLDQGLQFLIQYYNGEERAKGNILERFSAQQFPDLHSELNLSSLELGDSALYFCASSGTLTEKLFFGSGTQLSVL.

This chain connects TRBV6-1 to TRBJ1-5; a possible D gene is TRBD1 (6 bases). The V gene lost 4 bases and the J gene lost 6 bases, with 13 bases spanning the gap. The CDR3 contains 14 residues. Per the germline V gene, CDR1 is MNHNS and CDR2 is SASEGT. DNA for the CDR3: TGTGCCAGCAGTGCAGAGGGGGGGGGTCAGCCCCAGCATTTT. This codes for CASSAEGGGQPQHF.

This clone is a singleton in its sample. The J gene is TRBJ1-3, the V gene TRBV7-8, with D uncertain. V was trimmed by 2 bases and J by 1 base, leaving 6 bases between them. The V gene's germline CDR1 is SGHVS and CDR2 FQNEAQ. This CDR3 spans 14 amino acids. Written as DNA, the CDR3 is TGTGCCAGCAGCTTACCACGGTCTGGAAACACCATATATTTT. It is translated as CASSLPRSGNTIYF.

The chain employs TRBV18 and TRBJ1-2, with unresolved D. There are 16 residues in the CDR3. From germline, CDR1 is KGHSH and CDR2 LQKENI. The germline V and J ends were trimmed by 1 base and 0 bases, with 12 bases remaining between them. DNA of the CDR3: TGTGCCAGCTCACCACTAACCCCCCCAGCTAACTATGGCTACACCTTC. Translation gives CASSPLTPPANYGYTF.

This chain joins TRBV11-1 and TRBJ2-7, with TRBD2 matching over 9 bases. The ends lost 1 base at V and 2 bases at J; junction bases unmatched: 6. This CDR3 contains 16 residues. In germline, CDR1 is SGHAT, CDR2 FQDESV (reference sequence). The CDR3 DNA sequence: TGTGCCAGCAGCTTAGGGTGGCCTAGCGGGACCTACGAGCAGTACTTC. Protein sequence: CASSLGWPSGTYEQYF.

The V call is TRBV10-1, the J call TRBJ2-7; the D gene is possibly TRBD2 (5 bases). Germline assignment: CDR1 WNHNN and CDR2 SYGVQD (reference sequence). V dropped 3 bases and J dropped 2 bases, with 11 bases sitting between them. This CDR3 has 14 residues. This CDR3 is CASSDGSGTYEQYF. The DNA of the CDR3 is TGCGCCAGCAGTGATGGTTCGGGGACCTACGAGCAGTACTTC.

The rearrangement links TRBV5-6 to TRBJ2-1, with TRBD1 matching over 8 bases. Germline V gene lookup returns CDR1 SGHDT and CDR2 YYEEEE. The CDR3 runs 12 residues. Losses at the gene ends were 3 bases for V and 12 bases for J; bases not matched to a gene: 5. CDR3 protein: CASSWGQDPQFF. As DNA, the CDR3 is TGTGCCAGCAGCTGGGGACAGGACCCGCAGTTCTTC.

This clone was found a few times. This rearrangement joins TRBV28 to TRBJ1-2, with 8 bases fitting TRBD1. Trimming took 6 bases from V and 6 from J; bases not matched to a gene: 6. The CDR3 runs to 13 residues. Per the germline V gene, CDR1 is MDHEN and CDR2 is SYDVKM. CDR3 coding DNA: TGTGCCAGCAGCCTCCAGGGGGCGGATGGCTACACCTTC. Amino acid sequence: CASSLQGADGYTF.